Sequencing of this T cell receptor beta chain was carried out in a study of T cells in tuberculosis. Study information: This South African cohort compared adolescents with or without latent tuberculosis against adults with active tuberculosis.

Concerning this clone itself: Its antigen is still unknown.

Data came from immunoSEQ multiplex PCR; TCRdb stores just in-frame clones and leaves some out. This table has 25,000 to 35,000 clones, over 95% appearing once. The study, taken as a whole, reports: Samples were chosen by availability of cryopreserved specimens. A GMM-specific repertoire classifier reached about 85% accuracy, AUROC over 0.85.

The CDR3 loop spans 17 amino acids. V lost 2 bases to trimming and J lost 8 bases, with 24 bases between them. From germline, CDR1 is KGHSH and CDR2 LQKENI. Sequences were obtained from PBMCs. This chain links TRBV18 with TRBJ1-2; the D gene is possibly TRBD1 (6 bases). This sequence was found in a donor between 10 and 35 years old with latent tuberculosis or without tuberculosis infection. The CDR3 region is CASSPDGPRTGREGYTF. The CDR3 DNA follows: TGTGCCAGCTCACCAGATGGCCCCCGCACAGGGAGGGAAGGCTACACCTTC.